Reported below is one T cell receptor (beta chain). Its antigen is not identified. The data stem from a study of CD8 T cells in ankylosing spondylitis. The study, taken as a whole, reports: A TCR beta motif of under 10 highly homologous variants appeared characteristic of ankylosing spondylitis blood.

Quantitative 5'-RACE with molecular barcodes was used to make the TCR beta libraries. One entry per CDR3 protein results from TCRdb running MiXCR on the 5' RACE reads. Altogether approximately 500,000 distinct CDR3 sequences are present, 10% to 15% being singletons, with the ten largest covering around 6.8%. The germline gives CDR1 SGHDN, CDR2 FVKESK. The CDR3 spans 13 residues. V lost 0 bases and J 4 bases, leaving 7 bases between the germline ends. The source material was blood, either unsorted or a sorted T cell fraction (not recorded which). This TCR derives from a male donor with ankylosing spondylitis. This chain uses TRBV14 with TRBJ2-7; D not resolved. The CDR3 sequence: CASSQDLYYEQYF. CDR3 nucleotides: TGTGCCAGCAGCCAAGATCTTTATTACGAGCAGTACTTC.